This T cell receptor (beta chain) comes out of a study of blood T cell repertoires in COVID-19. Across the study: COVID-19 samples from acute and convalescent phases originated in the United States, Italy and Spain. Sources were T cells, B-cell-depleted T cells, or PBMCs; the material itself was cDNA or gDNA.

Patients from Seattle were sampled longitudinally, starting during active infection. In the source study's methods: Researchers report that nucleated cell counts were estimated from reference gene primer amplification. Profiled with immunoSEQ multiplex PCR; TCRdb holds only in-frame clones, not every one. The DNA gave D and trimming, while V, J and clone size come from that table. The sample carries around 480,000 clones, about 91% recorded once. The CDR3 runs 11 residues. CDR1 DFQATT and CDR2 SNEGSKA come from the germline V gene (reference sequence). With 6 bases removed from V and 5 bases from J, the gap between germline ends came to 10 bases.

This receptor was taken from a woman aged 45 to 65 with COVID-19, enrolled during active disease. The chain couples TRBV20-1 to TRBJ1-2; the D is unclear. Specimen: peripheral blood. The CDR3 here is CSASPPYGYTF. The CDR3 DNA is TGCAGTGCATCCCCCCCTTATGGCTACACCTTC.